This T cell receptor (beta chain) was captured in a study of vaccination effects on CD4 cells after COVID-19. About the research overall: With around 9.4 ug/ml peptides and around 9.6 IU/ml IL-2, roughly 2.1 million PBMC per well were cultured.

The data were produced by immunoSEQ multiplex PCR, yet TCRdb's version contains in-frame clones alone and is incomplete. Of about 57,000 clones listed, approximately 72% are singletons. With 9 to 11 days of culture completed, CD4+ T cells were isolated. Participants were vaccinated with two doses of either the BNT162b2 or mRNA-1273 vaccine. According to the study, vaccine recipients showed no prior SARS-CoV-2 infection and negative nucleocapsid antibodies. The authors replaced half the medium with IL-2 medium on days 3 and 7. About this clone: The antigen is undetermined.

This CDR3 is 14 amino acids long. Germline lookup yields CDR1 GTSNPN and CDR2 SVGIG (reference sequence). After removal of 3 bases from V and 6 bases from J, the junction contained 8 bases not matched to a gene. Study-wide results and caveats: Convalescent patients were few in the study, and early post-infection timepoints were absent.

The TCR was taken from a human donor who received a COVID-19 vaccine. The source material was CD4+ T cells from PBMCs cultured without peptide, sampled after COVID-19 vaccination. V and J are TRBV30 and TRBJ1-2; 9 nucleotides agree with TRBD1. CDR3 coding DNA: TGTGCCTGGAGGACGCCGGGACAGGGTAATGGCTACACCTTC. It is translated as CAWRTPGQGNGYTF. Complete variable domain (other parts from reference TRBV30 and TRBJ1-2): SQTIHQWPATLVQPVGSPLSLECTVEGTSNPNLYWYRQAAGRGLQLLFYSVGIGQISSEVPQNLSASRPQDRQFILSSKKLLLSDSGFYLCAWRTPGQGNGYTFGSGTRLTVV.